These 7 T cell receptor beta chains share one sample of origin, sequenced in a study of T cell repertoires in cytomegalovirus infection. MiXCR, run by TCRdb on the reads, gives a single entry per CDR3 protein. The sample lists 450,000 to 550,000 distinct CDR3 sequences; about 42% were seen once. The antigens for these receptors are not known. The sample was cultured PBMCs, taken from culture after CMV antigen stimulation. The receptors stem from a human donor in good health (CMV status not recorded). Some clones in this sample may be carry-over from other donors' samples.

The J gene is TRBJ2-5, the V gene TRBV6-2 or TRBV6-3; 14 nucleotides align to TRBD2. Trimming removed 5 bases from V and 4 bases from J; junction bases left unmatched: 6. CDR1 and CDR2 from the germline V gene are MNHEY and SVGEGT. This CDR3 region has 16 residues. Here the CDR3 reads CASSVRTSGRRETQYF. Here the CDR3 DNA reads TGTGCCAGCAGTGTCCGGACTAGCGGGAGGAGAGAGACCCAGTACTTC.

This clonotype was counted a few times. The chain links TRBV7-2 to TRBJ2-7; the D is unclear. Trimming took off 2 bases at V and 5 bases at J, with 13 bases between the two ends. There are 14 residues in the CDR3. CDR1 and CDR2 (germline): SGHTA, FQGNSA. CDR3 residues: CASSLPRTPHEQYF. The CDR3 nucleotides read TGTGCCAGCAGCTTACCTCGGACCCCCCACGAGCAGTACTTC.

The chain couples TRBV7-6 to TRBJ1-3; 7 bases match TRBD1. Germline loops: CDR1 SGHVS, CDR2 FNYEAQ. The CDR3 is 14 residues long. Trimming at V came to 5 bases and at J to 7 bases, leaving 8 bases not matched to a gene. The CDR3 is CASSPWDRGNTIYF. The CDR3 DNA follows: TGTGCCAGCAGCCCCTGGGACAGAGGGAACACCATATATTTT.

The chain uses TRBV2 and TRBJ1-6; D unresolved. The germline gives CDR1 SNHLY, CDR2 FYNNEI. This CDR3 has 15 residues. Trimming took 11 bases from V and 0 from J, leaving 14 bases between them. As DNA, the CDR3 is TGTGCCGACCGGGTGGAAAGCTCCTATAATTCACCCCTCCACTTT. It is translated as CADRVESSYNSPLHF.

Written as DNA, the CDR3 is TGCAGCGTTGGGGAGGCCCCCCAGTTCACCGGGGAGCTGTTTTTT. This gives the protein CSVGEAPQFTGELFF. V gene TRBV29-1 combines with J gene TRBJ2-2, with D possibly TRBD2 on 6 matching bases. Germline CDR1 and CDR2: SQVTM and ANQGSEA. This CDR3 contains 15 residues. Between the trimmed V and J ends, which lost 4 bases and 4 bases, there was a span of 16 bases.

The chain is built from TRBV12-3 or TRBV12-4 and TRBJ1-1; D unresolved. Trimming took off 6 bases at V and 4 bases at J, with 12 bases between the two ends. This CDR3 has 13 residues. The CDR3 sequence is CASSSGLLTEAFF. DNA for the CDR3: TGTGCCAGCAGCAGCGGACTCCTCACTGAAGCTTTCTTT.

The chain joins TRBV19 to TRBJ1-5; D is ambiguous. This CDR3 region has 14 residues. The germline V gene has CDR1 LNHDA and CDR2 SQIVND (reference sequence). Trimming removed 6 bases at V and 0 bases at J, with 9 bases between. The DNA of the CDR3 is TGTGCCAGTAGGAGACCATATAGCAATCAGCCCCAGCATTTT. It is translated as CASRRPYSNQPQHF.